What follows describes a single T cell receptor (beta chain). Method: immunoSEQ multiplex PCR; TCRdb's copy keeps in-frame clones and lacks some. The table records about 21,000 clones, approximately 85% of them present only once. The data derive from a study of blood T cell repertoires in COVID-19. Trimming left V 4 bases short and J 0 bases short, with 15 bases between. CDR1 KGHDR and CDR2 SFDVKD come from the germline V gene. The CDR3 has 18 residues. The genes are TRBV24-1 and TRBJ1-6; D uncertain. This clonotype was sampled from a human donor with active COVID-19. The donor label of this sample is uncertain. Sequenced: peripheral blood. The CDR3 coding sequence is TGTGCCACCAGTGAACTACTACCGGGTTTCTCCTATAATTCACCCCTCCACTTT. Its translation is CATSELLPGFSYNSPLHF.